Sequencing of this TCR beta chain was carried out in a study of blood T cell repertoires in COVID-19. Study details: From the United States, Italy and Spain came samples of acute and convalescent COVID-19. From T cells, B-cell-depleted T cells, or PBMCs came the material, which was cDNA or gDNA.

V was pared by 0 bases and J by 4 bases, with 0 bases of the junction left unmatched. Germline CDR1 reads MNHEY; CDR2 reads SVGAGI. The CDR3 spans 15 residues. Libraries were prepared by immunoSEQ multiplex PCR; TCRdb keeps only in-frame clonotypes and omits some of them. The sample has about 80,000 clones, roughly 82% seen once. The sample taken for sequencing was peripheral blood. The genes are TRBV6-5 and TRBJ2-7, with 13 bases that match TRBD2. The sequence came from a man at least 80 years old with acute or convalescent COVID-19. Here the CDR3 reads CASSYSGLAGYEQYF. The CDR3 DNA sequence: TGTGCCAGCAGTTACTCGGGACTAGCGGGGTACGAGCAGTACTTC.